A selection of T cell receptor beta chains follows, all from one sample in a study of CD8 T cells in ankylosing spondylitis. TCRdb reanalysed the 5' RACE reads using MiXCR and keeps one entry per CDR3 protein. Of 150,000 to 200,000 distinct CDR3 sequences in the sample, about 18% were seen once. Sample: blood, either unsorted or a sorted T cell fraction (not recorded which). The receptors originated from a male donor aged 10-35 years with ankylosing spondylitis or in good health (not recorded which). CDR3s include the opening cysteine and the closing phenylalanine or tryptophan. The order of the fields is V gene, clone size, D gene, J gene, CDR3 protein, CDR3 DNA. The D gene is left open where the match is weak. Clone size, where shown, is once, few, many, or a class for clones that have expanded.

v_gene: TRBV6-5
abundance: few
d_gene: NA
j_gene: TRBJ2-5
CDR3aa: CASSQRGFVENFGEETQYF
CDR3nt: TGTGCCAGCAGCCAAAGAGGTTTCGTTGAGAATTTCGGGGAGGAGACCCAGTACTTC

v_gene: TRBV29-1
abundance: many
d_gene: NA
j_gene: TRBJ2-2
CDR3aa: CSVVRGTGELFF
CDR3nt: TGCAGCGTCGTGAGGGGCACCGGGGAGCTGTTTTTT

v_gene: TRBV10-1
abundance: many
d_gene: NA
j_gene: TRBJ2-5
CDR3aa: CASSDRRETQYF
CDR3nt: TGCGCCAGCAGTGACCGCAGAGAGACCCAGTACTTC

v_gene: TRBV30
abundance: many
d_gene: NA
j_gene: TRBJ2-1
CDR3aa: CAWERVSAAEQFF
CDR3nt: TGTGCCTGGGAACGAGTTTCGGCGGCTGAGCAGTTCTTC

v_gene: TRBV10-3
abundance: many
d_gene: NA
j_gene: TRBJ2-1
CDR3aa: CAIRERDDWGHNEQFF
CDR3nt: TGTGCCATCAGGGAGAGGGACGATTGGGGACACAATGAGCAGTTCTTC

v_gene: TRBV5-1
abundance: many
d_gene: NA
j_gene: TRBJ2-2
CDR3aa: CASSWRQPRGGELFF
CDR3nt: TGCGCCAGCAGCTGGCGACAGCCCCGCGGCGGGGAGCTGTTTTTT

v_gene: TRBV20-1
abundance: many
d_gene: TRBD2
j_gene: TRBJ2-3
CDR3aa: CSAIAGGADTQYF
CDR3nt: TGCAGTGCTATAGCGGGAGGCGCAGATACGCAGTATTTT

v_gene: TRBV7-9
abundance: many
d_gene: NA
j_gene: TRBJ1-2
CDR3aa: CASSLVSDGYTF
CDR3nt: TGTGCCAGCAGCTTAGTATCTGACGGCTACACCTTC

v_gene: TRBV12-3/TRBV12-4
abundance: few
d_gene: NA
j_gene: TRBJ2-1
CDR3aa: CASSLSKMVNEQFF
CDR3nt: TGTGCCAGCAGCCTAAGTAAAATGGTGAATGAGCAGTTCTTC

v_gene: TRBV29-1
abundance: many
d_gene: TRBD1
j_gene: TRBJ1-2
CDR3aa: CSVSGTGRTTNYGYTF
CDR3nt: TGCAGCGTTTCCGGGACAGGTCGAACCACTAACTATGGCTACACCTTC

v_gene: TRBV6-6
abundance: NA
d_gene: NA
j_gene: TRBJ2-2
CDR3aa: CASSYGQRETGELFF
CDR3nt: TGTGCCAGCAGTTACGGGCAGAGGGAGACCGGGGAGCTGTTTTTT

v_gene: TRBV30
abundance: many
d_gene: NA
j_gene: TRBJ2-2
CDR3aa: CAWSVLGGRAITGELFF
CDR3nt: TGTGCCTGGAGTGTACTGGGGGGGCGAGCGATCACCGGGGAGCTGTTTTTT

v_gene: TRBV20-1
abundance: many
d_gene: TRBD2
j_gene: TRBJ2-3
CDR3aa: CSASGGLADTDTQYF
CDR3nt: TGCAGTGCTAGCGGAGGACTAGCGGACACAGATACGCAGTATTTT

v_gene: TRBV20-1
abundance: many
d_gene: TRBD2
j_gene: TRBJ2-1
CDR3aa: CSAYLPLAGGPDEQFF
CDR3nt: TGCAGTGCTTACCTTCCACTAGCGGGAGGGCCTGATGAGCAGTTCTTC

v_gene: TRBV20-1
abundance: many
d_gene: NA
j_gene: TRBJ2-3
CDR3aa: CSAISPMGGHTDTQYF
CDR3nt: TGCAGTGCTATCTCGCCCATGGGGGGCCACACAGATACGCAGTATTTT

v_gene: TRBV20-1
abundance: NA
d_gene: NA
j_gene: TRBJ1-1
CDR3aa: CSALLGGGGTEAFF
CDR3nt: TGCAGTGCTCTCCTGGGGGGAGGGGGCACTGAAGCTTTCTTT

v_gene: TRBV20-1
abundance: many
d_gene: NA
j_gene: TRBJ2-1
CDR3aa: CSARGLRGYNEQFF
CDR3nt: TGCAGTGCTAGGGGTCTCCGGGGGTACAATGAGCAGTTCTTC

v_gene: TRBV28
abundance: many
d_gene: NA
j_gene: TRBJ2-1
CDR3aa: CASSLGAFEQFF
CDR3nt: TGTGCCAGCAGTTTAGGCGCTTTTGAGCAGTTCTTC

v_gene: TRBV6-5
abundance: NA
d_gene: NA
j_gene: TRBJ2-3
CDR3aa: CASKDYTDTQYF
CDR3nt: TGTGCCAGCAAGGACTACACAGATACGCAGTATTTT

v_gene: TRBV28
abundance: few
d_gene: NA
j_gene: TRBJ2-3
CDR3aa: CASSRLNTDTQYF
CDR3nt: TGTGCCAGCAGTAGACTAAACACAGATACGCAGTATTTT

v_gene: TRBV6-2/TRBV6-3
abundance: many
d_gene: NA
j_gene: TRBJ2-5
CDR3aa: CASSLEWRETQYF
CDR3nt: TGTGCCAGCAGTTTAGAGTGGAGGGAGACCCAGTACTTC

v_gene: TRBV20-1
abundance: many
d_gene: NA
j_gene: TRBJ1-6
CDR3aa: CSARDPIDGISSPLHF
CDR3nt: TGCAGTGCTAGAGATCCAATCGACGGGATTAGTTCACCCCTCCACTTT

v_gene: TRBV9
abundance: many
d_gene: NA
j_gene: TRBJ2-7
CDR3aa: CASSVDAGRTYEQYF
CDR3nt: TGTGCCAGCAGCGTAGATGCGGGGCGAACCTACGAGCAGTACTTC

v_gene: TRBV29-1
abundance: NA
d_gene: NA
j_gene: TRBJ1-1
CDR3aa: CSVQGNRKTEAFF
CDR3nt: TGCAGCGTTCAGGGCAATAGAAAAACTGAAGCTTTCTTT

v_gene: TRBV7-9
abundance: many
d_gene: NA
j_gene: TRBJ2-7
CDR3aa: CASSLVSLRGHLSYEQYF
CDR3nt: TGTGCCAGCAGCTTAGTTTCTTTAAGGGGTCACCTCTCCTACGAGCAGTACTTC

v_gene: TRBV12-3/TRBV12-4
abundance: many
d_gene: NA
j_gene: TRBJ2-2
CDR3aa: CASSLTIPGELFF
CDR3nt: TGTGCCAGCAGTTTAACTATCCCCGGGGAGCTGTTTTTT

v_gene: TRBV6-1
abundance: NA
d_gene: NA
j_gene: TRBJ1-1
CDR3aa: CASSASPNTEAFF
CDR3nt: TGTGCCAGCAGTGCCAGTCCGAACACTGAAGCTTTCTTT